This TCR beta chain appears in the sequencing data of a study of molecular identifiers for immune sequencing clone quantification. This clonotype was observed many times. Its antigen is not known. Study-level points and caveats: Highly expanded clone sizes could be underestimated by identical TCR molecules sharing a barcode. Detecting spiked Jurkat TCR RNA from one cell among about a million naive cells was reportedly possible.

Previously described methods and listed TCR primers produced bulk TCR libraries. TCRdb called the PCR reads again in MiXCR, with one record for every CDR3 protein. The sample contains about 510,000 distinct CDR3 sequences, over 20% of which appear only once. Sorted inputs of roughly 19,000 to 1,100,000 cells, with 10%, 30% or 50% RNA, yielded naive CD8 libraries. Sequencing was carried out using naive CD8+ T cells from blood, with Jurkat cell RNA spiked in. Subset denoted: FACS-sorted CD8+CD4-CCR7+CD45RA+ naive T cells. This sequence was found in a human donor in good health. Some libraries in this study had Jurkat cell RNA spiked in.

CDR3 sequence reads: CASSPPEEETQYF. In DNA, the CDR3 is TGTGCCAGCTCACCACCGGAGGAAGAGACCCAGTACTTC. The V call is TRBV18, the J call TRBJ2-5, with D tentatively TRBD2 (5 bases). The V end was cut by 0 bases, the J end by 3 bases, with 5 bases between. The germline gives CDR1 KGHSH, CDR2 LQKENI. The CDR3 is made up of 13 amino acids.